A selection of T cell receptor beta chains follows, all from one sample in a study of cytomegalovirus exposure and HLA in healthy donors. Sequenced by immunoSEQ multiplex PCR; TCRdb stores in-frame clones only, minus some. Of about 160,000 clones in the sample, more than 65% were seen once. The sequenced material came from PBMCs. Source of these receptors: a man between 45 and 60 years old in good health and CMV-seropositive. Each CDR3 is given without its conserved first and last residue.

cdr3_length v_call cdr3_aa
15 TRBV5-1 ASSSRDSLRSRNEQF
14 TRBV19 ASSLGAVEAVTEAF
13 TRBV6-1 ASSEGERVEETQY
12 TRBV5-1 ASATGGANNEQF
11 TRBV11-3 ASSLGPTLGQF
10 TRBV7-9 ASSRDSDTQY
11 TRBV29-1 SVTDTNTGELF
13 TRBV12-5 ASGLAMVSGNTIY
10 TRBV6-6 ASSSKVYEQY
14 TRBV13 ASSSRQGSYNSPLH
12 TRBV11-2 ASSRQGRGQPQH
13 TRBV11-3 ASSLGTSGRDEQF
12 TRBV2 ASVLVRQGDGYT
16 TRBV9 ASSVAGAGGPSTDTQY